The clone carrying this TCR beta chain is a singleton in its sample. Sequencing was performed with immunoSEQ multiplex PCR; in TCRdb, only in-frame clones are kept and a portion is missing. The table has about 250,000 clones, roughly 87% seen once. Participant age was roughly 18 to 89 years, and participants resided in fewer than 30 US areas. The study assigned cohorts using participant-reported clinical history. The data originate from a study of blood T cell repertoires in COVID-19. About the research overall: The United States, Italy and Spain provided the acute and convalescent COVID-19 samples. From T cells, B-cell-depleted T cells, or PBMCs came the material, which was cDNA or gDNA.

Trimming cost V 2 bases and J 2 bases, with 10 bases left between them. Germline V CDR1 and CDR2: SGHTA, FQGTGA. The CDR3 has 15 residues. This receptor was obtained from a woman in her 30s with acute COVID-19. V and J are TRBV7-3 and TRBJ2-1; D may be TRBD2 (6 bases). Material: PBMCs or T cells enriched from blood (not recorded which). CDR3 amino acids: CASSLRETAYNEQFF. CDR3 nucleotides: TGTGCCAGCAGCTTACGGGAGACAGCCTACAATGAGCAGTTCTTC.